The 8 T cell receptor beta chains below come from one sample, sequenced in a study of metastatic and nonmetastatic thyroid tumors. No patient received treatment before thyroid surgery. TCRdb re-analyzed the PCR reads through MiXCR. The profile covers 25,000 to 35,000 clones, with roughly 17% appearing a single time and 4% to 5% taken by the ten largest. The sample taken for sequencing was blood. These receptors all stem from a female donor with papillary thyroid cancer or a benign thyroid nodule (not recorded which). Some clones in this sample may be carry-over from other donors' samples.

This clone was counted a single time. CDR3 amino acids: CASSNPGHPTNYGYTF. CDR3 DNA sequence: TGTGCCAGTAGCAACCCGGGACACCCTACCAACTATGGCTACACCTTC. The gene calls are TRBV19 and TRBJ1-2, with D possibly being TRBD1 (6 bases). Trimming removed 6 bases from V and 2 bases from J, with 19 bases in between. The germline CDR1 and CDR2 sequences are LNHDA and SQIVND (reference sequence). CDR3 length equals 16 residues.

This clone was counted many times. The chain recombines TRBV19 with TRBJ2-3, with TRBD1 matching 7 bases. There are 14 residues in the CDR3. Germline lookup yields CDR1 LNHDA and CDR2 SQIVND (reference sequence). J gave up 2 bases and V 4 bases, and 3 bases lay outside the gene matches. This CDR3 is CASSTDRFTDTQYF. CDR3 bases: TGTGCCAGTAGTACGGACAGGTTCACAGATACGCAGTATTTT.

In this sample, this clone turned up many times. The V and J genes are TRBV4-2 and TRBJ1-5; 8 bases agree with TRBD1. The CDR3 is made up of 15 amino acids. Germline trimming cut 3 bases from V and 3 bases from J; bases unmatched to any gene: 4. Germline CDR1 LGHNA, CDR2 YNFKEQ. The CDR3 loop is CASSQEDRVNQPQHF. CDR3 nucleotides: TGTGCCAGCAGCCAGGAGGACAGGGTCAATCAGCCCCAGCATTTT.

The V gene is TRBV19, the J gene TRBJ1-2; 7 bases fit TRBD1. In germline, CDR1 is LNHDA, CDR2 SQIVND (reference sequence). This CDR3 comprises 15 residues. V lost 5 bases and J lost 0; bases outside the gene matches: 6. The CDR3 sequence: CASSPGTATNYGYTF. The CDR3 DNA reads TGTGCCAGTAGTCCCGGGACAGCCACTAACTATGGCTACACCTTC. The full variable domain, completed using reference TRBV19 and TRBJ1-2, is DGGITQSPKYLFRKEGQNVTLSCEQNLNHDAMYWYRQDPGQGLRLIYYSQIVNDFQKGDIAEGYSVSREKKESFPLTVTSAQKNPTAFYLCASSPGTATNYGYTFGSGTRLTVV.

This clone was seen repeatedly, ten times or more. The chain employs TRBV5-1 and TRBJ2-6; D ambiguous. Germline V CDR1 and CDR2: SGHRS, YFSETQ. This CDR3 spans 14 amino acids. Trimming left V 4 bases short and J 2 bases short, with 7 bases between. DNA of the CDR3: TGCGCCAGCAGCAGGAACACTGGGGCCAACGTCCTGACTTTC. Translation gives CASSRNTGANVLTF.

A note on this clone: A much larger clonotype is one base distant, so this may be a read error. The chain is built from TRBV6-1 and TRBJ2-7, with D perhaps matching TRBD1 (6 bases). Germline CDR1 is MNHNS and CDR2 is SASEGT. CDR3 length equals 14 residues. The CDR3 sequence: CVSRRQVLSYEQYF. The CDR3 nucleotides read TGTGTCAGCAGGAGACAGGTCCTCTCCTACGAGCAGTACTTC.

This clone was observed at least ten times. The junction differs from germline at one of its ends, possibly a read error. The chain employs TRBV20-1 and TRBJ1-2; tentatively, D is TRBD1 (6 bases). CDR1 and CDR2 from the germline V gene are DFQATT and SNEGSKA (reference sequence). The CDR3 totals 14 residues. The chain's CDR3 is CSARGQFNGYGYTF. The CDR3 DNA follows: TGCAGTGCAAGAGGACAGTTTAACGGCTATGGCTACACCTTC.

This clone was counted at least ten times. A much bigger clone sits one base away, suggesting this may be a read error. The same CDR3 is also encoded by other DNA sequences in this sample. The chain employs TRBV5-1 and TRBJ1-2; D remains unclear. The length of the CDR3 is 14 residues. V lost 4 bases, J lost 6 bases, and 16 bases lay in between. The germline V gene has CDR1 SGHRS and CDR2 YFSETQ. CDR3 amino acids: CASSPTRQTHGYTF. In DNA, the CDR3 is TGCGCCAGCAGCCCGACGAGGCAGACACATGGCTACACCTTC. Variable domain in full (rest from reference TRBV5-1 and TRBJ1-2): KAGVTQTPRYLIKTRGQQVTLSCSPISGHRSVSWYQQTPGQGLQFLFEYFSETQRNKGNFPGRFSGRQFSNSRSEMNVSTLELGDSALYLCASSPTRQTHGYTFGSGTRLTVV.